The 15 T cell receptor beta chains given below trace back to one sample, sequenced in a study of T cells in Graves' hyperthyroidism and ophthalmopathy (dated by TCRdb to the late 2010s). Preparation of the library involved multiplex PCR. TCRdb records Illumina HiSeq 2000 as the sequencer. TCR beta CDR3 regions were amplified from RNA transcripts. The TCR CDR3 was subjected to a first round of RT-PCR using the HTBI primer set and the Qiagen OneStep RT-PCR kit. Using fastp trimming at Q25 and MiXCR clonotype assembly, TCRdb reanalyzed the public sequencing data and kept in-frame beta chains. Every entry covers one CDR3 protein and lists the most common genes and DNA from its rows. Counted in this sample were hundreds of thousands of distinct CDR3 sequences; around 22% of them appeared once. Around 62% of the sample goes to the ten largest clones. Sequenced input: blood. The receptor set was obtained from a man aged 25-45 years with Graves' ophthalmopathy.

This clonotype was found many times. The chain is built from TRBV11-2 and TRBJ2-1, with TRBD2 identical over 7 bases. The junction had 6 bases not matched to a gene; V was cut back by 2 bases and J by 8 bases. This CDR3 comprises 14 residues. Germline loops: CDR1 SGHAT, CDR2 FQNNGV. The CDR3 nucleotides are TGTGCCAGCAGCTTACTAATGGGGAGGGATGAGCAGTTCTTC. This codes for CASSLLMGRDEQFF.

The gene calls are TRBV10-1 and TRBJ2-1; possibly TRBD2 for D (6 bases). Per germline, CDR1 WNHNN and CDR2 SYGVQD (reference sequence). The CDR3 spans 17 residues. Trimming shortened V by 6 bases and J by 4 bases, and 22 bases separated the two germline ends. CDR3 residues: CASSPNLPSETYNEQFF. The CDR3 DNA is TGCGCCAGCAGCCCGAATCTCCCTAGCGAGACTTACAATGAGCAGTTCTTC.

The genes are TRBV29-1 and TRBJ2-7; TRBD2 aligns across 11 bases. The CDR3 is made up of 15 amino acids. The ends lost 2 bases at V and 3 bases at J; junction bases unmatched: 6. Germline CDR1 reads SQVTM; CDR2 reads ANQGSEA. DNA for the CDR3: TGCAGCGTTGAACGAATAGCGGGAGGGTACTACGAGCAGTACTTC. It codes for CSVERIAGGYYEQYF.

V gene TRBV9 combines with J gene TRBJ2-1, with 8 positions matching TRBD2. Germline values: CDR1 SGDLS, CDR2 YYNGEE. The CDR3 length is 15 residues. Unmatched junction bases numbered 4, after V lost 3 bases and J lost 2 bases. The CDR3 is CASSGGLVPYNEQFF. The CDR3 coding sequence is TGTGCCAGCAGCGGGGGACTAGTCCCCTACAATGAGCAGTTCTTC.

At least ten counts were recorded for this clonotype. The chain joins TRBV3-1 to TRBJ2-7; 10 bases map to TRBD2. The CDR3 sequence is 15 residues long. The V segment lost 3 bases and the J segment 8 bases; nucleotides outside the gene matches: 10. In germline, CDR1 is LGHDT, CDR2 YNNKEL (reference sequence). The CDR3 protein is CASSHPGLAGAQQYF. CDR3 bases: TGTGCCAGCAGCCACCCCGGGCTAGCGGGAGCCCAGCAGTACTTC.

This clonotype has a count of ten or more. The chain recombines TRBV3-1 with TRBJ1-1; D gene unclear. V lost 5 bases, J lost 6 bases, and 19 bases lay in between. The CDR3 runs 15 residues. Germline V gene lookup returns CDR1 LGHDT and CDR2 YNNKEL (reference sequence). This CDR3 is CASSAHSPGKPEAFF. The CDR3 DNA follows: TGTGCCAGCAGCGCTCACTCCCCGGGGAAGCCTGAAGCTTTCTTT.

The chain joins TRBV29-1 to TRBJ2-2; D is possibly TRBD1 (5 bases). Deletions cut 4 bases from V and 8 bases from J, with 14 bases between. CDR3 size: 13 residues. Germline CDR1 SQVTM, CDR2 ANQGSEA. The CDR3 loop is CSVGQLVGGELFF. The CDR3 coding sequence is TGCAGCGTTGGACAGCTCGTAGGAGGGGAGCTGTTTTTT.

In DNA form, the CDR3 reads TGCGCCAGCAGCCAAGATCGGACAGGGACAGTTAAGTTCTTC. Residues: CASSQDRTGTVKFF. This rearrangement joins TRBV4-1 to TRBJ2-1, with 8 bases that match TRBD1. Trimming removed 0 bases from V and 14 bases from J; junction bases left unmatched: 9. This CDR3 comprises 14 residues. Germline values: CDR1 MGHRA, CDR2 YSYEKL.

This clonotype was observed many times. The V gene is TRBV11-2, the J gene TRBJ2-3; 7 bases line up with TRBD2. Germline CDR1 is SGHAT and CDR2 is FQNNGV. The J segment lost 3 bases and the V segment lost 7 bases, leaving 10 bases of the junction unmatched. The CDR3 extends over 15 amino acids. DNA of the CDR3: TGTGCCAGCACCCTAGCGGTTTTAGGAACAGATACGCAGTATTTT. Its protein is CASTLAVLGTDTQYF.

Concerning this clonotype: This may be a read error: a much more frequent sequence differs by one nucleotide. The chain joins TRBV3-1 to TRBJ2-7; 15 bases are shared with TRBD2. Per germline, CDR1 LGHDT and CDR2 YNNKEL (reference sequence). The CDR3 is made up of 17 amino acids. The CDR3 sequence: CASSRGLAGGPSYQQYF. DNA of the CDR3: TGTGCCAGCAGCCGAGGACTAGCGGGAGGGCCGAGCTACCAGCAGTACTTC.

This clonotype was found a few times. V is TRBV20-1 and J is TRBJ1-2, with 12 bases fitting TRBD1. The CDR3 is made up of 15 amino acids. With 4 bases clipped from V and 2 bases from J, the junction kept 5 bases outside the gene matches. CDR1 DFQATT and CDR2 SNEGSKA come from the germline V gene (reference sequence). The chain's CDR3 is CSATGTGGTNYGYTF. For the CDR3, the DNA is TGCAGTGCTACAGGGACAGGGGGCACGAACTATGGCTACACCTTC.

The chain combines TRBV5-1 with TRBJ1-6; D gene uncertain. Germline V gene lookup returns CDR1 SGHRS and CDR2 YFSETQ. The CDR3 has 15 residues. Trimming removed 0 bases from V and 5 bases from J, with 9 bases in between. This CDR3 is CASSLEHLDNSPLHF. In nucleotides, the CDR3 is TGCGCCAGCAGCTTGGAACACCTAGATAATTCACCCCTCCACTTT.

This rearrangement joins TRBV5-1 to TRBJ2-5, with 7 bases aligning to TRBD2. The V gene's germline CDR1 is SGHRS and CDR2 YFSETQ. The CDR3 sequence is 15 residues long. After removal of 5 bases from V and 2 bases from J, the junction contained 9 bases not matched to a gene. The CDR3 nucleotides are TGCGCCAGCAGTCCGGTTGGGACTACTCAAGAGACCCAGTACTTC. Its translation: CASSPVGTTQETQYF.

The V call is TRBV7-9, the J call TRBJ2-3; TRBD2 aligns across 10 bases. Germline V CDR1 and CDR2: SEHNR, FQNEAQ (reference sequence). CDR3 length: 15 amino acids. V shed 3 bases and J 3 bases; nucleotides not matched to a gene: 3. The DNA of the CDR3 is TGTGCCAGCAGCTTTAGCGGGAGGTCGACAGATACGCAGTATTTT. Translating gives CASSFSGRSTDTQYF.

The chain is built from TRBV2 and TRBJ1-3; perhaps TRBD1 as D (5 bases). V lost 7 bases and J 0 bases, leaving 13 bases between the germline ends. The V gene's germline CDR1 is SNHLY and CDR2 FYNNEI. The CDR3 spans 15 residues. The CDR3 loop is CASTVQVNSGNTIYF. Here the CDR3 DNA reads TGTGCCAGCACGGTACAGGTGAACTCTGGAAACACCATATATTTT.